This T cell receptor beta chain was documented in a study of radiation and T cells in renal cell carcinoma. Overall study findings and caveats: Baseline intratumoral clonotype presence is unknown without pretreatment biopsies. From baseline, blood top tumor clonotypes peaked at 2 weeks post-radiation.

Sequencing used immunoSEQ multiplex PCR; TCRdb keeps in-frame clones, though not all of them. This sample has around 130,000 clones; 88% occur once, and the top ten carry nearly 6%. Notes on this clone: Its matching antigen is unknown.

The sample's time point: blood 2 weeks post-SBRT. Treatment in this sample: 15 Gy SBRT to primary tumor, nephrectomy 4 weeks later. Clear cell pathology was present in this patient's renal cell carcinoma. This clonotype was sampled from a woman in her seventies with renal cell carcinoma. The material was blood, obtained from a patient whose treatment included radiotherapy and nephrectomy.

CDR3: CASSQGAQASTNEKLFF. CDR3 in DNA: TGTGCCAGTAGCCAGGGGGCCCAAGCCTCAACTAATGAAAAACTGTTTTTT. The chain couples TRBV19 to TRBJ1-4, with 8 nucleotides matching TRBD1. The CDR3 is 17 amino acids. Germline loops: CDR1 LNHDA, CDR2 SQIVND (reference sequence). Trimming at V came to 6 bases and at J to 0 bases, leaving 9 bases not matched to a gene.